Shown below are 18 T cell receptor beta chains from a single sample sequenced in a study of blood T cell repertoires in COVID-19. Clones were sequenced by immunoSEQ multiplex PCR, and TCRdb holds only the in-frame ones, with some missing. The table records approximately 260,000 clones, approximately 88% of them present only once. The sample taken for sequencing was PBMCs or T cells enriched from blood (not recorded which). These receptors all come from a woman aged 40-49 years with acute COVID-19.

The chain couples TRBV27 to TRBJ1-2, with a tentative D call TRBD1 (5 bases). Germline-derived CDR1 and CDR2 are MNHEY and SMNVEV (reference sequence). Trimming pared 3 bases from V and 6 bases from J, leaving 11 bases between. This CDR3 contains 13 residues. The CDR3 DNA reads TGTGCCAGCAGTTTTCGGTCAGGGAATGGCTACACCTTC. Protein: CASSFRSGNGYTF.

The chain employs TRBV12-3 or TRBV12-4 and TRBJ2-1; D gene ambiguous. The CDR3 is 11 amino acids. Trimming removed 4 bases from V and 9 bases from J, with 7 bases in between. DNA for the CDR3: TGTGCCAGCAGTTCAAATTTTGAGCAGTTCTTC. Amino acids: CASSSNFEQFF.

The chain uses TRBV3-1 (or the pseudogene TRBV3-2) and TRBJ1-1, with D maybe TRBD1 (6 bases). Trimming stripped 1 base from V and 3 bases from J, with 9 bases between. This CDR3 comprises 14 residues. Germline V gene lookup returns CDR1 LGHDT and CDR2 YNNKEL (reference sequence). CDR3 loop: CASSQAQGYTEAFF. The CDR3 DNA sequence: TGTGCCAGCAGCCAAGCCCAGGGGTACACTGAAGCTTTCTTT.

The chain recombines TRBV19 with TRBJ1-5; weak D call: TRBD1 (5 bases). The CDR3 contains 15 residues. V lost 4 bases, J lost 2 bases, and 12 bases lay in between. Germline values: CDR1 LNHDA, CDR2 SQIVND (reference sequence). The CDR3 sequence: CASSNMKGGNQPQHF. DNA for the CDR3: TGTGCCAGTAGTAACATGAAAGGGGGCAATCAGCCCCAGCATTTT.

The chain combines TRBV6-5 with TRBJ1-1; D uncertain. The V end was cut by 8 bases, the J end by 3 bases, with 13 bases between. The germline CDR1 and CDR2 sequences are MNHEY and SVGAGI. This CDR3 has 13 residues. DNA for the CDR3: TGTGCCAGCTCCCCCTCGTTCGACACTGAAGCTTTCTTT. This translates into CASSPSFDTEAFF.

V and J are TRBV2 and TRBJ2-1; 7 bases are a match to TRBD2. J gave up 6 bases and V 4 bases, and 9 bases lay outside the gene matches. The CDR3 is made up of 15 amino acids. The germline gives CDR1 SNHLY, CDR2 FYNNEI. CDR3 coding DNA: TGTGCCAGCAGTGCCCCTAGCGGATTCTCCAATGAGCAGTTCTTC. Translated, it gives CASSAPSGFSNEQFF.

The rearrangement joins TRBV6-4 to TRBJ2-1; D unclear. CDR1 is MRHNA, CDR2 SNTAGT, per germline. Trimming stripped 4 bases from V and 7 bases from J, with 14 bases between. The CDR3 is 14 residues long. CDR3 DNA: TGTGCCAGCAGTGCTTCCCCGGCAGGAAATGAGCAGTTCTTC. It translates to CASSASPAGNEQFF.

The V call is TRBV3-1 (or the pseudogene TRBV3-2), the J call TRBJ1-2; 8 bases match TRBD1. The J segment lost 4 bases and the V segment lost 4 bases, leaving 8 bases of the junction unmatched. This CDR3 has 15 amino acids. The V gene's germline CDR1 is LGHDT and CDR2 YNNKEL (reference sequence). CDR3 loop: CASSRYQGAGYGYTF. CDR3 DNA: TGTGCCAGCAGCCGATACCAGGGGGCGGGCTATGGCTACACCTTC.

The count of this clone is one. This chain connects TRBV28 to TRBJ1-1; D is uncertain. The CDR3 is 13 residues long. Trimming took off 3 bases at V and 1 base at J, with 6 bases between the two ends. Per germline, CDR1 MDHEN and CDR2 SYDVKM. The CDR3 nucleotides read TGTGCCAGCAGTTTCGTCGGGAACACTGAAGCTTTCTTT. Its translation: CASSFVGNTEAFF.

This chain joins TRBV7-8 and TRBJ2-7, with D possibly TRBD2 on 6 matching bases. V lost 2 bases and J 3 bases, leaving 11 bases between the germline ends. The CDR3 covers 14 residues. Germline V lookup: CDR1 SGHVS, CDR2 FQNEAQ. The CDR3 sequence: CASSLIPDYYEQYF. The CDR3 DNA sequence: TGTGCCAGCAGCTTAATCCCGGACTACTACGAGCAGTACTTC.

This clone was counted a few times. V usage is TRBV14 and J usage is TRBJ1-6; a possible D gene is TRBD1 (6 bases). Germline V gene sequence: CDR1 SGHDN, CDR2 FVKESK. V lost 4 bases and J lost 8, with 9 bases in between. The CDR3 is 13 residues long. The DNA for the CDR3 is TGTGCCAGCAGCCCACGGACAGATTCACCCCTCCACTTT. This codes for CASSPRTDSPLHF.

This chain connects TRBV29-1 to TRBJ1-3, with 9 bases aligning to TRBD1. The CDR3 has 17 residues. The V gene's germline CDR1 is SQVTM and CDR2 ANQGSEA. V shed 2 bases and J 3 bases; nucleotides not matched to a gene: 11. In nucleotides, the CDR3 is TGCAGCGTTGAATTAGGACAGGGGTTCCCAGGTGGAAACACCATATATTTT. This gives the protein CSVELGQGFPGGNTIYF. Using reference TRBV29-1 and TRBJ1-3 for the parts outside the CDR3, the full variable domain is SAVISQKPSRDICQRGTSLTIQCQVDSQVTMMFWYRQQPGQSLTLIATANQGSEATYESGFVIDKFPISRPNLTFSTLTVSNMSPEDSSIYLCSVELGQGFPGGNTIYFGEGSWLTVV.

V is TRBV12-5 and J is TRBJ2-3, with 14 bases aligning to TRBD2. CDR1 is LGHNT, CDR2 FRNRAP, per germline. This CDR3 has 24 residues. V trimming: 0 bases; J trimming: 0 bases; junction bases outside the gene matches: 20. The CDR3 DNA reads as TGTGCTAGTGGTTTGGTGCATCGCTGGGTAGGACTAGCGGGAGGCCCCCCTAGCACAGATACGCAGTATTTT. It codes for CASGLVHRWVGLAGGPPSTDTQYF.

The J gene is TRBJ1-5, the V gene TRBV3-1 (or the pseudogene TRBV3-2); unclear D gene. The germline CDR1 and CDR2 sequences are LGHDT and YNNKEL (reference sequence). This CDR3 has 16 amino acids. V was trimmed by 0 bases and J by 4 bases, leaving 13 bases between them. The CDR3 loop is CASSQDFGARNQPQHF. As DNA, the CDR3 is TGTGCCAGCAGCCAAGATTTTGGAGCTCGAAATCAGCCCCAGCATTTT.

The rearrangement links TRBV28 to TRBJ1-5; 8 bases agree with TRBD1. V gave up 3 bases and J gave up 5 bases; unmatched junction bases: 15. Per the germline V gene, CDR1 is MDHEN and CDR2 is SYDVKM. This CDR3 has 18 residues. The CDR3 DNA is TGTGCCAGCAGTTTGCCTCATGCGGGACAGGACGCCGATCAGCCCCAGCATTTT. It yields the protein CASSLPHAGQDADQPQHF.

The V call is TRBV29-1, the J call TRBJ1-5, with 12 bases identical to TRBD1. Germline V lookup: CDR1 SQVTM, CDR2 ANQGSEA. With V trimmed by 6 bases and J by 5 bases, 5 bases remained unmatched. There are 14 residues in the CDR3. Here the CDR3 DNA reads TGCAGCGTGAAGGGACAGGGGGCTGATCAGCCCCAGCATTTT. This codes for CSVKGQGADQPQHF.

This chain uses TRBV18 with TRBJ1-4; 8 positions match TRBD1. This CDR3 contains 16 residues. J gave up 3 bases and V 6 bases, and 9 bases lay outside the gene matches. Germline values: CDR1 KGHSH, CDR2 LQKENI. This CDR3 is CASSHSQGAANEKLFF. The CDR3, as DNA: TGTGCCAGCTCCCATTCGCAGGGGGCGGCTAATGAAAAACTGTTTTTT.

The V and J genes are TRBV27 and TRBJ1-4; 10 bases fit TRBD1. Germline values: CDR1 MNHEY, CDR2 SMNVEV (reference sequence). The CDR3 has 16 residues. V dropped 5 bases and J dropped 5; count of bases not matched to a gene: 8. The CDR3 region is CASSRPPGQGNEKLFF. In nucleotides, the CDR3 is TGTGCCAGCAGTCGGCCCCCGGGACAGGGGAATGAAAAACTGTTTTTT.